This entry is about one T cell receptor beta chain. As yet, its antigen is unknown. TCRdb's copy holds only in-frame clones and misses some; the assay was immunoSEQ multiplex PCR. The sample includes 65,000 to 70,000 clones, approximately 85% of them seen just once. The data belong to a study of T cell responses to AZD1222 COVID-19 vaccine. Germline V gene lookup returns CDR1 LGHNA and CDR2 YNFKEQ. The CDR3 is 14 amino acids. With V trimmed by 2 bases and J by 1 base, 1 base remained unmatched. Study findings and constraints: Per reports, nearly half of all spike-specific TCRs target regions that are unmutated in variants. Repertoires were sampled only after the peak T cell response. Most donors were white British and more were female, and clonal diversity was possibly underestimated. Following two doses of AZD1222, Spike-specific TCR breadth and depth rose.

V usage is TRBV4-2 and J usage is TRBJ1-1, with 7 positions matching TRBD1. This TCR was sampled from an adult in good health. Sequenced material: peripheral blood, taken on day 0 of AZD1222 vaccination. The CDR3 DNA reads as TGTGCCAGCAGCCAACGGACAGGGAACACTGAAGCTTTCTTT. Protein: CASSQRTGNTEAFF.